One and the same sample provided the 3 T cell receptor beta chains below, sequenced in a study of T and B cells in COVID-19 patients. Each TRB amplification used about 250-550 ng of genomic DNA from blood. BIOMED2 TRB-A/B primer pools were used in multiplex TRB PCR. One entry per CDR3 protein, called by TCRdb with MiXCR from the multiplex PCR reads. Counted here are about 5,100 distinct CDR3 sequences, about 19% occurring once; the ten biggest clones make up about 3.3%. Sequenced: blood. These receptors were taken from a human donor with active COVID-19.

The chain couples TRBV29-1 to TRBJ2-7; TRBD2 is a possible D gene (6 bases). The CDR3 contains 11 residues. The V end lost 7 bases, the J end lost 12 bases, and 19 bases lay between the germline ends. Germline V CDR1 and CDR2: SQVTM, ANQGSEA. CDR3 residues: CSAGWEAGRYF. The CDR3 coding sequence is TGCAGCGCCGGTTGGGAGGCGGGGAGGTACTTC.

This clonotype was observed a handful of times. The V gene is TRBV14, the J gene TRBJ1-1; no clear D gene. Germline V CDR1 and CDR2: SGHDN, FVKESK. V was pared by 1 base and J by 5 bases, with 8 bases between. The CDR3 length is 13 residues. CDR3 protein: CASSQGTRTEAFF. In nucleotides, the CDR3 is TGTGCCAGCAGCCAAGGGACTAGGACTGAAGCTTTCTTT.

By share, this clonotype counts as medium-sized. V usage is TRBV27 and J usage is TRBJ1-2; D is ambiguous. Germline CDR1 reads MNHEY; CDR2 reads SMNVEV (reference sequence). The CDR3 loop spans 14 amino acids. The V and J ends lost 3 bases and 4 bases respectively, with 12 bases between them. This chain's CDR3 is CASSLRRGSYGYTF. DNA of the CDR3: TGTGCCAGCAGTTTGCGACGGGGATCCTATGGCTACACCTTC.